This T cell receptor (beta chain) was observed in a study of T-cell memory formation after mild COVID-19. Study results and caveats: A second wave of clones peaked on day 37, and their SARS-CoV-2 specificity went unconfirmed.

This clonotype was observed a few times. Its antigen is unidentified. The CDR3 sequence is 16 residues long. V lost 3 bases and J lost 1, with 13 bases in between. MiXCR, applied by TCRdb to the 5' RACE reads, yields one record per CDR3 protein. The sample comprises 550,000 to 600,000 distinct CDR3 sequences, roughly 17% of which are singletons, and about 7.5% rests with the top ten. The rearrangement uses TRBV12-3 or TRBV12-4 and TRBJ1-5; D unresolved. This receptor was taken from an adult woman who had mild COVID-19 (a few samples of this study predate the infection). Cell type and time point are not known. Sequencing was carried out using PBMCs or a T cell subset sorted from them (not recorded which). The CDR3 here is CASSFGGSRSNQPQHF. The CDR3 coding sequence is TGTGCCAGCAGTTTTGGCGGCAGCAGAAGCAATCAGCCCCAGCATTTT.